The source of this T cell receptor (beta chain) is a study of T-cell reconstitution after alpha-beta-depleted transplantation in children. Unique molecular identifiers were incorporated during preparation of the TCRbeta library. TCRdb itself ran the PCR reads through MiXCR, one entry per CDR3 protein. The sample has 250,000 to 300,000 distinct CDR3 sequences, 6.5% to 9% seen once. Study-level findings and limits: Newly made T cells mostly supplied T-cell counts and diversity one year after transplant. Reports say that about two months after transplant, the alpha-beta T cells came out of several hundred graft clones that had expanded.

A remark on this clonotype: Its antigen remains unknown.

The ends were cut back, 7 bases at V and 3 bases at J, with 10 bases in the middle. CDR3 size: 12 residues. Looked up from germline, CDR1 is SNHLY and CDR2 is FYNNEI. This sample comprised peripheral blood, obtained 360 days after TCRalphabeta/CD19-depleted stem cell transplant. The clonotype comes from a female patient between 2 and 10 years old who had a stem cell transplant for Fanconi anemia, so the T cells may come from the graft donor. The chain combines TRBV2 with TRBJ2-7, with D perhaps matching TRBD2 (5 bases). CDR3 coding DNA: TGTGCCAGCATGGAGGAATTCTACGAGCAGTACTTC. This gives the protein CASMEEFYEQYF.